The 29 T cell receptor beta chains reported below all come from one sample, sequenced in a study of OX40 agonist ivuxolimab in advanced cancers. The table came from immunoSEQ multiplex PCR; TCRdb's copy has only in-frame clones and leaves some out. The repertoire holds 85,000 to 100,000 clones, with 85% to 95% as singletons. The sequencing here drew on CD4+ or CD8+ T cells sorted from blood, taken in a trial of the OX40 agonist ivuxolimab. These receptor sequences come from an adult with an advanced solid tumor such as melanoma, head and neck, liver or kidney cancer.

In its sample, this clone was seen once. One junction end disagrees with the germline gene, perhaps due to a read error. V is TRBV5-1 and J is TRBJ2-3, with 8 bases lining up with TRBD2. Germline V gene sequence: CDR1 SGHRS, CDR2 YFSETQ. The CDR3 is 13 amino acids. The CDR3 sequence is CASSLRSGVLPNF. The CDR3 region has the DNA TGCGCCAGCAGCTTGCGTAGCGGGGTCCTCCCGAATTTT. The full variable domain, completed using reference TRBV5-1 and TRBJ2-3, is KAGVTQTPRYLIKTRGQQVTLSCSPISGHRSVSWYQQTPGQGLQFLFEYFSETQRNKGNFPGRFSGRQFSNSRSEMNVSTLELGDSALYLCASSLRSGVLPNFGPGTRLTVL.

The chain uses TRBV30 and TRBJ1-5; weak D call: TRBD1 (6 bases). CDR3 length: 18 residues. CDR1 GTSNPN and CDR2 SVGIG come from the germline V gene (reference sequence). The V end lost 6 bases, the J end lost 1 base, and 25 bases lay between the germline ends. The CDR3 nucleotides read TGTGCCTGTTCTGTCGGACAGCTCACCTTATGGAGCAATCAGCCCCAGCATTTT. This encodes CACSVGQLTLWSNQPQHF.

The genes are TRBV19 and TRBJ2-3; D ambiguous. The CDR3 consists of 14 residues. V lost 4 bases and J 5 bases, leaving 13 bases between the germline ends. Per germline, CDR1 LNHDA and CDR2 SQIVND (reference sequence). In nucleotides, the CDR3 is TGTGCCAGTAGTACGGGTCCGCTTTTAGATACGCAGTATTTT. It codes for CASSTGPLLDTQYF.

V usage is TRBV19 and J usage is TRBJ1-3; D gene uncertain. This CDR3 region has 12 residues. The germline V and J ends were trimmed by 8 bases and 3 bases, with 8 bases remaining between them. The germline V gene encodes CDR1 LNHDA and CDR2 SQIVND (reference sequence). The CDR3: CASSTLGNTIYF. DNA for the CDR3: TGTGCCAGTTCCACCCTTGGAAACACCATATATTTT. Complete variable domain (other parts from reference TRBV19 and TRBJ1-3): DGGITQSPKYLFRKEGQNVTLSCEQNLNHDAMYWYRQDPGQGLRLIYYSQIVNDFQKGDIAEGYSVSREKKESFPLTVTSAQKNPTAFYLCASSTLGNTIYFGEGSWLTVV.

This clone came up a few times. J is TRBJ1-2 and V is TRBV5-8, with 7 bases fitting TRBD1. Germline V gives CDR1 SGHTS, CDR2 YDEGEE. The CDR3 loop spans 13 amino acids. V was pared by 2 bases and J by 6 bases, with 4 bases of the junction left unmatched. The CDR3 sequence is CASSFKDRHGYTF. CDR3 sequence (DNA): TGTGCCAGCAGCTTCAAGGACAGGCATGGCTACACCTTC.

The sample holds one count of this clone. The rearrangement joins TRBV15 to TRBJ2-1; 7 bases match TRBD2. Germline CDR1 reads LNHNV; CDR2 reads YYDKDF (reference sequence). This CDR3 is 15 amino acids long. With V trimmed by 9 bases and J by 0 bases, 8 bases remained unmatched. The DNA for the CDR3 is TGTGCCACGATTAGCGGGCGGGGCTCCTACAATGAGCAGTTCTTC. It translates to CATISGRGSYNEQFF.

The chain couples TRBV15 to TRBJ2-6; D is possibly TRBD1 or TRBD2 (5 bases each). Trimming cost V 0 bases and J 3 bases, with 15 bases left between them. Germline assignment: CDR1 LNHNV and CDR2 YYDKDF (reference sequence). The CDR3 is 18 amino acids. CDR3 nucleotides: TGTGCCACCAGCAGAGACGGGACGGTACGTGGTGGGGCCAACGTCCTGACTTTC. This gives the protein CATSRDGTVRGGANVLTF.

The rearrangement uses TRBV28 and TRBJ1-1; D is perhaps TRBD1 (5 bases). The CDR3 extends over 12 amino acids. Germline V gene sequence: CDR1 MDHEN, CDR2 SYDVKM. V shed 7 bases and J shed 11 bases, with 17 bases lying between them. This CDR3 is CASTLLGVSAFF. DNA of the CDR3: TGTGCCAGCACCCTCCTGGGGGTGAGTGCTTTCTTT.

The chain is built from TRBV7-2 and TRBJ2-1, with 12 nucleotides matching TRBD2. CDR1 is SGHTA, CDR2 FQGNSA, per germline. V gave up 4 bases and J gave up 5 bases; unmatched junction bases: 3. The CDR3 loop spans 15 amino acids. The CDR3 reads CASSSGLAGHNEQFF. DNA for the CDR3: TGTGCCAGCAGCTCAGGACTAGCGGGACACAATGAGCAGTTCTTC.

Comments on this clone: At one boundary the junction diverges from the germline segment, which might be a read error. The CDR3 here is CATRESSYNEQFF. CDR3 DNA sequence: TGCGCAACTCGGGAGAGCTCCTACAATGAGCAGTTCTTC. The J gene is TRBJ2-1, the V gene TRBV6-1; D is perhaps TRBD2 (6 bases). CDR3 length equals 13 residues. CDR1 is MNHNS, CDR2 SASEGT, per germline.

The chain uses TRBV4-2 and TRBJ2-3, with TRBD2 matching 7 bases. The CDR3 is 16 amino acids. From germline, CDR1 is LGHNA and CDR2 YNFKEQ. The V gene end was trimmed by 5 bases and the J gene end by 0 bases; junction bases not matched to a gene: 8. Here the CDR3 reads CASSIPGGGSTDTQYF. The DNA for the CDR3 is TGTGCCAGCAGCATTCCGGGCGGGGGTAGCACAGATACGCAGTATTTT.

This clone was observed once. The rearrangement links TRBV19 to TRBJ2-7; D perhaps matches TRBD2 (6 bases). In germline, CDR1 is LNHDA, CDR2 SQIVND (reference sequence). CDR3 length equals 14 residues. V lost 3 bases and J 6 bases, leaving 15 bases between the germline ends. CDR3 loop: CASSIPSTSSEQYF. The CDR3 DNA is TGTGCCAGTAGTATCCCCTCTACTAGCAGCGAGCAGTACTTC.

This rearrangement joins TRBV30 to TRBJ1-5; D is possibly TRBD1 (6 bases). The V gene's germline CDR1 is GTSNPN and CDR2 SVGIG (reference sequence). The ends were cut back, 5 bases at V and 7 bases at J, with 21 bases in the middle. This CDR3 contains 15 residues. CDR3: CAWGGQSSTSQPQHF. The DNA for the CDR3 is TGTGCCTGGGGGGGCCAGTCCTCTACCTCCCAGCCCCAGCATTTT.

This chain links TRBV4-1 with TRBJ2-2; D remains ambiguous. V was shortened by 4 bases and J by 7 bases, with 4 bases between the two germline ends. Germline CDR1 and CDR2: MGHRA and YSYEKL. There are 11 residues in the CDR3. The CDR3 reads CASSRGGELFF. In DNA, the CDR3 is TGCGCCAGCAGCCGAGGCGGGGAGCTGTTTTTT.

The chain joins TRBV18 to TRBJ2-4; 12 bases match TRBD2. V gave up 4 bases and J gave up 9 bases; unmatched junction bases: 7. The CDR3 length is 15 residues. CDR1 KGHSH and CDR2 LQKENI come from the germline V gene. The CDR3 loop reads CASSRASGGAVIQYF. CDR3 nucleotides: TGTGCCAGCTCACGGGCTAGCGGGGGGGCCGTCATTCAGTACTTC.

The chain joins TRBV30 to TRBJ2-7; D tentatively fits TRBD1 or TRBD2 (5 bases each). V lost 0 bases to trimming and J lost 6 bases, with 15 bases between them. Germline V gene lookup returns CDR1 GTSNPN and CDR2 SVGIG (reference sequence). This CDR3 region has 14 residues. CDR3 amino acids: CAWSVTRGAAEQYF. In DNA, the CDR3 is TGTGCCTGGAGTGTAACTAGAGGGGCTGCCGAGCAGTACTTC.

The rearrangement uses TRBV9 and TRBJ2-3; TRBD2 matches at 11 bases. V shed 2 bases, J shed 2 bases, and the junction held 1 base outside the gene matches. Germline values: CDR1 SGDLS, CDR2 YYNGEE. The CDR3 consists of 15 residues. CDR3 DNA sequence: TGTGCCAGCAGCGTGACTAGCGGGGCCACAGATACGCAGTATTTT. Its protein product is CASSVTSGATDTQYF.

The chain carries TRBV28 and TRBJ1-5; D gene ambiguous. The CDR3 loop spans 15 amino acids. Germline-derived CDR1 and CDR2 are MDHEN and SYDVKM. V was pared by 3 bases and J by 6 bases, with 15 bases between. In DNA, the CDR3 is TGTGCCAGCAGTTTTGACCGGACGCCGGGTCAGCCCCAGCATTTT. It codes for CASSFDRTPGQPQHF.

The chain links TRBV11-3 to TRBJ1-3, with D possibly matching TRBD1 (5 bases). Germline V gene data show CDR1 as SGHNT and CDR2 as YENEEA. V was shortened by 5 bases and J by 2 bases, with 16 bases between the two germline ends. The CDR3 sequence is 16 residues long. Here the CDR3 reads CASSQRGTRAGNTIYF. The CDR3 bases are TGTGCCAGCAGCCAACGGGGGACCCGGGCTGGAAACACCATATATTTT.

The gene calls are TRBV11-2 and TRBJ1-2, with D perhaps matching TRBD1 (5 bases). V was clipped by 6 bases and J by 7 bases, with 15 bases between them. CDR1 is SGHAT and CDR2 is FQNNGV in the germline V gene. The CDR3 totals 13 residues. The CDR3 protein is CASRNTGTRGYTF. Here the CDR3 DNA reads TGTGCCAGCAGAAACACCGGGACTCGTGGCTACACCTTC.

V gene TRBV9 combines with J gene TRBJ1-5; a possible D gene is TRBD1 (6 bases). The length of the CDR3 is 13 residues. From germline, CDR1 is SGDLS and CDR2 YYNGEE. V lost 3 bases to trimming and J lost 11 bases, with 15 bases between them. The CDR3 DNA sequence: TGTGCCAGCAGCGCCAGAGGGGGGGAAGCCCAGCATTTT. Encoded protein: CASSARGGEAQHF.

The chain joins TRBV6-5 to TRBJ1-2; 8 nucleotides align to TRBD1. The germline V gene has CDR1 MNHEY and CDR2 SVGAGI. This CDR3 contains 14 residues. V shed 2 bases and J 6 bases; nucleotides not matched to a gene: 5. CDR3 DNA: TGTGCCAGCAGTTACGTAGCAGGGGGCAATGGCTACACCTTC. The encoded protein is CASSYVAGGNGYTF.

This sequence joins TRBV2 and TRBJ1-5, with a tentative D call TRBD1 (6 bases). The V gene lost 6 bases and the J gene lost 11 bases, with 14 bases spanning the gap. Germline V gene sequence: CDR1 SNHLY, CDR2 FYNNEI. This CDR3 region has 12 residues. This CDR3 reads CASRNRAPTQHF. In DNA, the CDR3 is TGTGCCAGCAGAAACAGGGCCCCGACCCAGCATTTT.

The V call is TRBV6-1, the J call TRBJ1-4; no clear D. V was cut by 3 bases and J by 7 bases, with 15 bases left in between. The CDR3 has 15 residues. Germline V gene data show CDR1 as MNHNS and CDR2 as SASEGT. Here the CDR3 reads CASSEVRGMGEKLFF. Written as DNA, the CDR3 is TGTGCCAGCAGTGAGGTTCGGGGTATGGGTGAAAAACTGTTTTTT.

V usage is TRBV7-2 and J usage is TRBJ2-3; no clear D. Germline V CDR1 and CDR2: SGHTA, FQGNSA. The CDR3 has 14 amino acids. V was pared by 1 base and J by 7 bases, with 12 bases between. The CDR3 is CASSLDRFAYTQYF. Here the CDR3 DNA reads TGTGCCAGCAGCTTAGATCGTTTTGCGTATACGCAGTATTTT.

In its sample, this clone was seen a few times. The CDR3 DNA sequence: TGTGCCAGCAGACCACAGGGGACCGGGTCACCCCTCCACTTT. Its protein is CASRPQGTGSPLHF. This chain links TRBV6-6 with TRBJ1-6, with 7 bases that match TRBD1. Trimming took 6 bases from V and 10 from J; bases not matched to a gene: 9. This CDR3 is 14 amino acids long. Germline V lookup: CDR1 MNHNY, CDR2 SVGAGI (reference sequence).

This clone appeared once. This CDR3 reads CASSLGRYEQYV. CDR3 coding DNA: TGTGCCAGCAGCTTGGGGCGGTACGAGCAGTACGTC. The V gene is TRBV5-6, the J gene TRBJ2-7; D is undetermined. This CDR3 region has 12 residues. Germline V gene sequence: CDR1 SGHDT, CDR2 YYEEEE. V lost 0 bases and J 4 bases, leaving 5 bases between the germline ends.

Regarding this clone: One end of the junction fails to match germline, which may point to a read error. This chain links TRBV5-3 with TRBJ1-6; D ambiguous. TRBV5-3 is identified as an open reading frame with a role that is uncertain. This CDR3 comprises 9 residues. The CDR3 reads CARGGGREF. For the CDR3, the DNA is TGTGCCAGGGGCGGCGGTCGCGAGTTT.

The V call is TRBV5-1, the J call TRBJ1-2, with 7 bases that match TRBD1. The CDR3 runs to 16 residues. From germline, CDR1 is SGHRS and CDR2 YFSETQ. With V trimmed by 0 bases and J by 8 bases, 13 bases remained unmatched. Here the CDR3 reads CASSLGGQVLVRGYTF. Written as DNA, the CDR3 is TGCGCCAGCAGCTTGGGTGGACAGGTCCTGGTCCGAGGCTACACCTTC. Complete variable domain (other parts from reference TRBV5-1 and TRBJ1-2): KAGVTQTPRYLIKTRGQQVTLSCSPISGHRSVSWYQQTPGQGLQFLFEYFSETQRNKGNFPGRFSGRQFSNSRSEMNVSTLELGDSALYLCASSLGGQVLVRGYTFGSGTRLTVV.